One sample yielded the 28 T cell receptor beta chains listed below, sequenced in a study of cytomegalovirus exposure and HLA in healthy donors. PCR primers comprised 60 Vbeta and 13 Jbeta primers. Generated by immunoSEQ multiplex PCR, the TCRdb table keeps only in-frame clones and is missing some. Counted here are 200,000 or so clones, more than 75% occurring once; the ten biggest clones make up about 3.8%. The sequenced sample consisted of PBMCs. All receptors come from a male donor in good health and CMV-seronegative.

J is TRBJ1-5 and V is TRBV28, with a possible D match to TRBD1 (5 bases). CDR3 length: 17 amino acids. Germline CDR1 is MDHEN and CDR2 is SYDVKM. Trimming left V 2 bases short and J 7 bases short, with 21 bases between. The CDR3 nucleotides read TGTGCCAGCAGTTTACCTAAGCAGGGTATACTGAGGCAGCCCCAGCATTTT. It translates to CASSLPKQGILRQPQHF.

This clone was seen a handful of times. The chain couples TRBV4-1 to TRBJ1-4, with 7 bases matching TRBD1. This CDR3 has 18 residues. Germline trimming cut 0 bases from V and 1 base from J; bases unmatched to any gene: 8. Germline loops: CDR1 MGHRA, CDR2 YSYEKL. The CDR3 here is CASSQDEGGVGTNEKLFF. CDR3 DNA sequence: TGCGCCAGCAGCCAAGACGAAGGGGGCGTCGGAACTAATGAAAAACTGTTTTTT.

The V gene is TRBV7-3, the J gene TRBJ2-3; D is unresolved. V lost 5 bases to trimming and J lost 5 bases, with 8 bases between them. Germline V gene data show CDR1 as SGHTA and CDR2 as FQGTGA. The length of the CDR3 is 12 residues. The CDR3 spells CASSPRRDTQYF. The DNA for the CDR3 is TGTGCCAGCAGCCCAAGGAGAGATACGCAGTATTTT.

The chain carries TRBV2 and TRBJ2-5; D possibly corresponds to TRBD2 (7 bases). The germline gives CDR1 SNHLY, CDR2 FYNNEI. The CDR3 totals 14 residues. V lost 6 bases and J 4 bases, leaving 15 bases between the germline ends. CDR3 coding DNA: TGTGCCAGCAGGGCTACAGGGAGGGGAGAGACCCAGTACTTC. This encodes CASRATGRGETQYF.

The chain employs TRBV27 and TRBJ2-5; TRBD1 aligns across 9 bases. Trimming cost V 6 bases and J 3 bases; bases outside gene matches: 8. Per germline, CDR1 MNHEY and CDR2 SMNVEV (reference sequence). The CDR3 has 15 amino acids. CDR3 sequence (DNA): TGTGCCAGCAGACCACAGGGGGCTCGAGAAGAGACCCAGTACTTC. It codes for CASRPQGAREETQYF.

This rearrangement joins TRBV28 to TRBJ2-7, with 11 bases that match TRBD2. Germline CDR1 and CDR2: MDHEN and SYDVKM. Losses at the gene ends were 6 bases for V and 2 bases for J; bases not matched to a gene: 6. The CDR3 loop spans 15 amino acids. In nucleotides, the CDR3 is TGTGCCAGCAGCCCCGGGACTAGCGGAGCCTACGAGCAGTACTTC. Translation gives CASSPGTSGAYEQYF.

The genes are TRBV19 and TRBJ2-7; 11 bases fit TRBD1. CDR1 LNHDA and CDR2 SQIVND come from the germline V gene (reference sequence). V shed 5 bases, J shed 6 bases, and the junction held 3 bases outside the gene matches. The CDR3 runs 13 residues. The CDR3 region is CASSVGTGGEQYF. The CDR3 region has the DNA TGTGCCAGTAGTGTCGGGACAGGGGGCGAGCAGTACTTC.

The chain combines TRBV5-6 with TRBJ2-3; possible D gene TRBD2, 6 bases. Germline loops: CDR1 SGHDT, CDR2 YYEEEE. The CDR3 is made up of 16 amino acids. Trimming took 2 bases from V and 5 from J, leaving 18 bases between them. The DNA for the CDR3 is TGTGCCAGCAGCTTCGGGTCGGGAGTGGTAGTAGATACGCAGTATTTT. It encodes CASSFGSGVVVDTQYF.

This clone occurred once. The chain combines TRBV4-1 with TRBJ1-2; D possibly corresponds to TRBD1 (5 bases). Germline values: CDR1 MGHRA, CDR2 YSYEKL. CDR3 size: 13 residues. V was trimmed by 4 bases and J by 7 bases, leaving 13 bases between them. The CDR3 DNA reads as TGCGCCAGCAGCCTGAGCAGGGCCGGTGGCTACACCTTC. The encoded protein is CASSLSRAGGYTF.

This clone was found a few times. The V gene is TRBV19, the J gene TRBJ1-1; D is unresolved. This CDR3 spans 15 amino acids. V shed 1 base and J shed 10 bases, with 19 bases lying between them. CDR1 is LNHDA, CDR2 SQIVND, per germline (reference sequence). The CDR3 nucleotides are TGTGCCAGTAGTATAGGGGGTTCAGTGGGGAGAAGAGCTTTCTTT. This codes for CASSIGGSVGRRAFF.

The rearrangement joins TRBV11-1 to TRBJ1-1; D not resolved. Trimming pared 2 bases from V and 5 bases from J, leaving 9 bases between. Per germline, CDR1 SGHAT and CDR2 FQDESV (reference sequence). There are 13 residues in the CDR3. CDR3 coding DNA: TGTGCCAGCAGCTTACACTTGAGGACTGAAGCTTTCTTT. Protein sequence: CASSLHLRTEAFF.

The chain combines TRBV5-4 with TRBJ2-7; D may be TRBD1 (5 bases). The V and J ends lost 1 base and 2 bases respectively, with 13 bases between them. Germline loops: CDR1 SGHNT, CDR2 YYREEE (reference sequence). The CDR3 runs to 15 residues. The CDR3 DNA is TGTGCCAGCAGCTTGCCGCAGGGCCCAACCTACGAGCAGTACTTC. Translated, it gives CASSLPQGPTYEQYF.

This clone has a handful of counts. The chain links TRBV7-6 to TRBJ1-5; possibly TRBD1 for D (5 bases). Germline values: CDR1 SGHVS, CDR2 FNYEAQ. This CDR3 has 14 amino acids. V gave up 5 bases and J gave up 4 bases, with 12 bases separating them. The CDR3 here is CASSLQGRNQPQHF. CDR3 DNA: TGTGCCAGCAGCCTTCAGGGTAGGAATCAGCCCCAGCATTTT.

The V call is TRBV5-1, the J call TRBJ2-7; D might be TRBD2 (7 bases). V was pared by 4 bases and J by 5 bases, with 19 bases between. The CDR3 totals 15 residues. CDR1 and CDR2 from the germline V gene are SGHRS and YFSETQ. CDR3 region: CASSPVGGRLDEQYF. The CDR3 coding sequence is TGCGCCAGCAGCCCTGTCGGGGGGCGGTTGGACGAGCAGTACTTC.

The V gene is TRBV18, the J gene TRBJ2-7; TRBD2 matches at 8 bases. The V gene end was trimmed by 0 bases and the J gene end by 4 bases; junction bases not matched to a gene: 11. Germline values: CDR1 KGHSH, CDR2 LQKENI. The CDR3 covers 17 residues. The CDR3 nucleotides are TGTGCCAGCTCACCACCGTCCGGGAGGGCAGGTCGGTACGAGCAGTACTTC. Translated, it gives CASSPPSGRAGRYEQYF. The variable domain in full, with the rest retrieved from reference TRBV18 and TRBJ2-7, is NAGVMQNPRHLVRRRGQEARLRCSPMKGHSHVYWYRQLPEEGLKFMVYLQKENIIDESGMPKERFSAEFPKEGPSILRIQQVVRGDSAAYFCASSPPSGRAGRYEQYFGPGTRLTVT.

This clone was seen a few times. The CDR3 is CASSRDFTDTQYF. The DNA for the CDR3 is TGCGCCAGCAGTCGGGACTTCACAGATACGCAGTATTTT. V and J are TRBV10-1 and TRBJ2-3; weak D call: TRBD2 (6 bases). Germline CDR1 reads WNHNN; CDR2 reads SYGVQD (reference sequence). CDR3 length: 13 residues. The ends were cut back, 5 bases at V and 2 bases at J, with 8 bases in the middle.

This clone was seen more than once but under ten times. The CDR3 sequence: CAIEDSLYEQYF. Here the CDR3 DNA reads TGTGCCATAGAGGACAGTCTCTACGAGCAGTACTTC. V and J are TRBV7-9 and TRBJ2-7; D possibly corresponds to TRBD1 (6 bases). Trimming left V 10 bases short and J 3 bases short, with 13 bases between. The CDR3 has 12 residues. CDR1 and CDR2 from the germline V gene are SEHNR and FQNEAQ (reference sequence). The full variable domain, with the rest looked up from reference TRBV7-9 and TRBJ2-7, is DTGVSQNPRHKITKRGQNVTFRCDPISEHNRLYWYRQTLGQGPEFLTYFQNEAQLEKSRLLSDRFSAERPKGSFSTLEIQRTEQGDSAMYLCAIEDSLYEQYFGPGTRLTVT.

As concerns this clone: At the DNA level, this CDR3 is encoded by other sequences in the same sample as well. This chain connects TRBV6-1 to TRBJ2-1, with D possibly TRBD2 on 5 matching bases. Germline V lookup: CDR1 MNHNS, CDR2 SASEGT. With 1 base removed from V and 4 bases from J, the gap between germline ends came to 23 bases. CDR3 size: 19 residues. The CDR3 protein is CASSEEEWSSLPPYNEQFF. The CDR3 DNA is TGTGCCAGCAGTGAAGAGGAGTGGTCTAGCCTGCCCCCGTACAATGAGCAGTTCTTC.

The chain uses TRBV19 and TRBJ2-7, with 11 bases matching TRBD1. V lost 6 bases, J lost 3 bases, and 1 base stayed unmatched. CDR3 size: 13 residues. CDR1 and CDR2 (germline): LNHDA, SQIVND (reference sequence). CDR3 in amino acids: CASRGTGGYEQYF. CDR3 nucleotides: TGTGCCAGTAGAGGGACAGGGGGCTACGAGCAGTACTTC.

This clone came up a few times. The gene calls are TRBV6-1 and TRBJ1-2; maybe TRBD1 (5 bases). CDR3 length equals 13 residues. Trimming cost V 0 bases and J 8 bases, with 10 bases left between them. Germline V gene data show CDR1 as MNHNS and CDR2 as SASEGT. CDR3 sequence: CASSEAGARGYTF. CDR3 coding DNA: TGTGCCAGCAGTGAAGCAGGGGCTAGGGGCTACACCTTC.

CDR3 bases: TGTGCCAGCAGTTTTGGCGGGGTGAGCTCCTACGAGCAGTACTTC. This translates into CASSFGGVSSYEQYF. V is TRBV28 and J is TRBJ2-7, with D perhaps matching TRBD2 (6 bases). Trimming pared 3 bases from V and 0 bases from J, leaving 12 bases between. Germline CDR1 MDHEN, CDR2 SYDVKM. The CDR3 spans 15 residues.

The CDR3 is CAWRGGGYTGELFF. DNA of the CDR3: TGTGCCTGGAGAGGGGGGGGCTATACCGGGGAGCTGTTTTTT. J is TRBJ2-2 and V is TRBV30; weak D call: TRBD2 (7 bases). Germline CDR1 and CDR2: GTSNPN and SVGIG (reference sequence). Trimming removed 3 bases from V and 5 bases from J, with 13 bases in between. The CDR3 is 14 residues long. The entire variable domain, with the rest obtained from reference TRBV30 and TRBJ2-2, is as follows: SQTIHQWPATLVQPVGSPLSLECTVEGTSNPNLYWYRQAAGRGLQLLFYSVGIGQISSEVPQNLSASRPQDRQFILSSKKLLLSDSGFYLCAWRGGGYTGELFFGEGSRLTVL.

This clone has a handful of counts. The chain employs TRBV2 and TRBJ1-2, with 7 bases matching TRBD1. This CDR3 is 13 amino acids long. Trimming removed 4 bases from V and 6 bases from J; junction bases left unmatched: 5. The V gene's germline CDR1 is SNHLY and CDR2 FYNNEI. The CDR3 loop reads CASSVRGHDGYTF. As DNA, the CDR3 is TGTGCCAGCAGTGTGAGGGGGCACGATGGCTACACCTTC.

The chain joins TRBV4-1 to TRBJ1-1; 10 bases are shared with TRBD1. V trimming: 3 bases; J trimming: 5 bases; junction bases outside the gene matches: 6. Germline V CDR1 and CDR2: MGHRA, YSYEKL. CDR3 length: 15 residues. In nucleotides, the CDR3 is TGCGCCAGCAGCCATGATGACAGGGGGCCGACTGAAGCTTTCTTT. Protein sequence: CASSHDDRGPTEAFF.

CDR3 in DNA: TGTGCCAGCAGCTTACGTCGACTAGCGGGAATCACAGATACGCAGTATTTT. It yields the protein CASSLRRLAGITDTQYF. The chain employs TRBV7-3 and TRBJ2-3; 11 bases match TRBD2. The germline V gene has CDR1 SGHTA and CDR2 FQGTGA. The J segment lost 2 bases and the V segment lost 2 bases, leaving 6 bases of the junction unmatched. CDR3 length equals 17 residues.

The chain is built from TRBV15 and TRBJ2-7; TRBD2 is a possible D gene (6 bases). The CDR3 loop spans 15 amino acids. Germline V lookup: CDR1 LNHNV, CDR2 YYDKDF (reference sequence). Trimming pared 4 bases from V and 4 bases from J, leaving 17 bases between. The CDR3 nucleotides are TGTGCCACCAGCATCGCCCTCGCGGGATTATACGAGCAGTACTTC. Residues: CATSIALAGLYEQYF.

This rearrangement joins TRBV5-1 to TRBJ1-5; weak D call: TRBD1 (5 bases). The CDR3 runs 15 residues. The V gene lost 1 base and the J gene lost 0 bases, with 8 bases spanning the gap. Germline V CDR1 and CDR2: SGHRS, YFSETQ. For the CDR3, the DNA is TGCGCCAGCAGCTTGCTAGGGGATAGCAATCAGCCCCAGCATTTT. The encoded protein is CASSLLGDSNQPQHF.

This clone was seen a single time. The V call is TRBV10-1, the J call TRBJ2-1; no definite D call. The germline gives CDR1 WNHNN, CDR2 SYGVQD (reference sequence). This CDR3 region has 15 residues. V was cut by 3 bases and J by 6 bases, with 15 bases left in between. CDR3 sequence reads: CASSDPSEIRNEQFF. The CDR3 bases are TGCGCCAGCAGTGATCCGTCGGAGATTCGCAATGAGCAGTTCTTC.